This TCR beta chain originates from a study of T cell responses to AZD1222 COVID-19 vaccine (dated by TCRdb to about 2021). In the study overall: Because spike-specific TCR depth and breadth did not differ between the two schedules, AZD1222 recipients who got a second dose at roughly 4 weeks were pooled with those who got a second dose at roughly 12 weeks. Trial participants were enrolled by age into 18-55, 56-69 and 70-plus year subgroups, with roughly 160, 29 and 62 TCR-sequenced participants respectively. A total of roughly 240 trial participants underwent TCR sequencing, of whom 207 received two doses of AZD1222 and approximately 25 received two doses of the MenACWY control vaccine.

About this clone: Its antigen remains undetermined. No base quality values were provided; no much bigger clone lies one nucleotide off.

Findings and caveats that apply to the study as a whole: The 56-69-year group was small, and its depth increase did not reach significance, likely because of low power. Conclusions about previously exposed vaccinees were limited because only a handful of AZD1222 recipients were SARS-CoV-2 seropositive at baseline. The vaccine-associated CD4 TCRs covered the entire spike protein, and the dominant responses fell in regions 160-218 and 743-854. After two AZD1222 doses, spike-specific TCR breadth and depth were significantly higher than at day 0 and than in MenACWY recipients. Because no day 14 peak-response samples were available, repertoires were characterized only after the peak T cell response. Reportedly, almost half of the unique spike-specific TCRs recognized epitopes lying outside the regions that are mutated in the B.1.351 and B.1.1.7 variants. Participants were mostly white British, with more females than males. The authors suggested clonal diversity may have been underestimated.

This specimen's time point label, interpreted: baseline before first vaccination. The vaccinee samples were drawn from two UK trials, COV001 and COV002, one of which was a single-blind randomized controlled phase 2/3 trial testing AZD1222 (ChAdOx1 nCoV-19) in healthy adults. For TCRbeta chain sequencing, PBMC samples were collected from trial participants at day 0 and at day 28 after the second dose. Including the terminal cysteine and phenylalanine, the CDR3 comprises 12 residues. Here the CDR3 DNA is all that survives: 36 bases in frame from base 1. V is reduced by 5 bases and J by 4 bases, leaving a spacing of 7 bases between them. The germline V gene provides CDR1 SGHDT and CDR2 YYEEEE. The CDR3 regions of human TCRbeta chains were analyzed by immunosequencing. In the paper's pipeline: Repertoire TCRs were checked for matches against a reference library of SARS-CoV-2-specific TCRs that had been generated using the MIRA antigen-specificity platform. Breadth was defined as the fraction of unique TCRs that were SARS-CoV-2-associated. Depth was defined as the fraction of total T cells that were SARS-CoV-2-associated. Using the MIRA data, each spike-specific TCR was mapped to the spike region that the TCR reacts to and placed in a CD4 or CD8 class. Log10-transformed breadth and depth values were compared by one-way ANOVA with Sidak's multiple comparisons tests. TCRdb re-hosts the immuneACCESS table, in-frame sequences only. Its copies lack some clones; in the studies checked, an unresolved V gene accounts for under half of them, and the cause for the rest is not known. V, J and clone size derive from that table, while D and trimming were established from the DNA sequence. The sample includes some 100,000 clones, with roughly 92% observed a single time. 4% to 5% of the sample goes to the ten largest clones.

The sequence links TRBV5-6 to TRBJ2-1; the D gene is perhaps TRBD1, from 6 matching bases. Specimen: peripheral blood, collected on day 0 of AZD1222 vaccination. The clonotype comes from an adult in good health. The CDR3 region: CASRTGYNEQFF. The nucleotide sequence reads as follows: TGTGCCAGCAGAACAGGGTACAATGAGCAGTTCTTC.